Listed below are T cell receptor beta chains from one sample, sequenced in a study of cytomegalovirus exposure and HLA in healthy donors. The table came from immunoSEQ multiplex PCR; TCRdb's copy has only in-frame clones and leaves some out. The sample holds about 120,000 clones, around 72% seen once. Material: PBMCs. All receptors derive from a man under 40 in good health and CMV-seronegative. CDR3s include the opening cysteine and the closing phenylalanine or tryptophan. D genes are given only for firm matches. The size entry is marked missing in some rows and otherwise reads once, few, many or a size class.

>TRBV6-5|TRBJ1-1|12|NA|NA
TGTGCCAGCAGTCGCGGTCCCGGCGGGGCTTTCTTT
CASSRGPGGAFF
>TRBV27|TRBJ2-3|17|NA|TRBD2
TGTGCCAGCAGTTTACGGGACTACAGTGGTAGCACAGATACGCAGTATTTT
CASSLRDYSGSTDTQYF
>TRBV6-6|TRBJ1-2|13|NA|TRBD1
TGTGCCAGCAGTACAGGGACAGCCTATGGCTACACCTTC
CASSTGTAYGYTF
>TRBV29-1|TRBJ2-5|15|NA|NA
TGCAGCGTTGACGGGGGACGGGGATGGGGAGAGACCCAGTACTTC
CSVDGGRGWGETQYF
>TRBV6-1|TRBJ2-7|14|few|TRBD1
TGTGCCAGCAGTGAACCGGGACAGGGCTACGAGCAGTACTTC
CASSEPGQGYEQYF
>TRBV20-1|TRBJ2-7|10|NA|NA
TGCAGTGCTAGCGATGAGGAGCAGTACTTC
CSASDEEQYF
>TRBV27|TRBJ1-1|13|NA|NA
TGTGCCAGCAGTCTACTCTCAGGTGGGGAAGCTTTCTTT
CASSLLSGGEAFF
>TRBV7-9|TRBJ2-7|14|few|NA
TGTGCCAGCAGCTTAGGGACATCTACCTACGAGCAGTACTTC
CASSLGTSTYEQYF
>TRBV2|TRBJ2-5|15|NA|TRBD2
TGTGCCAGCAGTGGGACTAGCGGGGGGCCGGAGACCCAGTACTTC
CASSGTSGGPETQYF
>TRBV30|TRBJ1-5|15|NA|NA
TGTGCCTGGAGTTTCCCGCAGACAGGCGATCAGCCCCAGCATTTT
CAWSFPQTGDQPQHF
>TRBV7-2|TRBJ2-2|17|once|TRBD2
TGTGCCAGCAGCTCCCCCGGACTAGCGGGGAACACCGGGGAGCTGTTTTTT
CASSSPGLAGNTGELFF
>TRBV5-4|TRBJ2-7|13|NA|TRBD2
TGTGCCAGCAGCTTGATAAGCGGGGGCGAGCAGTACTTC
CASSLISGGEQYF
>TRBV2|TRBJ1-3|15|few|NA
TGTGCCAGCAGTACCGGGGGTTCGTTTGGAAACACCATATATTTT
CASSTGGSFGNTIYF
>TRBV10-3|TRBJ1-1|13|NA|TRBD1
TGTGCCGCGGGGACAGGGGCTCCCACTGAAGCTTTCTTT
CAAGTGAPTEAFF
>TRBV19|TRBJ1-2|16|NA|NA
TGTGCCAGTAGTATGATGGACAGTTCCAAATACTATGGCTACACCTTC
CASSMMDSSKYYGYTF
>TRBV6-1|TRBJ1-2|15|NA|NA
TGTGCCAGCAGTGGTGCCCGAAGGCAGGCCTATGGCTACACCTTC
CASSGARRQAYGYTF
>TRBV7-9|TRBJ1-4|15|NA|TRBD1
TGTGCCAGCAGACCCCCGACAGGGGGCTATGAAAAACTGTTTTTT
CASRPPTGGYEKLFF
>TRBV5-1|TRBJ2-1|15|NA|NA
TGCGCCAGCAGCGGCGGGACAGACTCTAACAATGAGCAGTTCTTC
CASSGGTDSNNEQFF
>TRBV6-6|TRBJ2-1|13|NA|TRBD2
TGTGCCAGCAGCGAAGGACTAGCGGATGAGCAGTTCTTC
CASSEGLADEQFF
>TRBV19|TRBJ2-7|15|few|NA
TGTGCCAGTAGAAGGGCTGATGGTAGCGGCCACGAGCAGTACTTC
CASRRADGSGHEQYF
>TRBV5-1|TRBJ1-5|15|once|NA
TGCGCCAGCAGCTTAATAGCAGGGAACAATCAGCCCCAGCATTTT
CASSLIAGNNQPQHF
>TRBV6-5|TRBJ1-4|15|NA|TRBD1
TGTGCCAGCAGTTCGACAGGGGAGTCTAATGAAAAACTGTTTTTT
CASSSTGESNEKLFF
>TRBV5-1|TRBJ1-1|13|once|TRBD1
TGCGCCAGCAGCGCGGGACAGGGCGGTGAAGCTTTCTTT
CASSAGQGGEAFF
>TRBV4-3|TRBJ2-3|17|few|TRBD2
TGCGCCAGCAGCCAAGCTCCCTTTGGCGGGGGGACAGATACGCAGTATTTT
CASSQAPFGGGTDTQYF
>TRBV7-9|TRBJ1-1|14|NA|NA
TGTGCCAGCAGCTTCAGGGGAAGGGACACTGAAGCTTTCTTT
CASSFRGRDTEAFF
>TRBV5-1|TRBJ2-2|14|once|NA
TGCGCCAGCAGCCGGGACACCTACACCGGGGAGCTGTTTTTT
CASSRDTYTGELFF
>TRBV11-2|TRBJ1-1|14|NA|TRBD1
TGTGCCAGCAGCCTGGAGGGGGCATACACTGAAGCTTTCTTT
CASSLEGAYTEAFF
>TRBV15|TRBJ2-3|15|NA|TRBD2
TGTGCCACCAGCAGACTAGCGGGCCCGTCAGATACGCAGTATTTT
CATSRLAGPSDTQYF
>TRBV2|TRBJ2-1|13|once|NA
TGTGCCAGCGAGAGGGGGGGATACAATGAGCAGTTCTTC
CASERGGYNEQFF
>TRBV4-2|TRBJ2-3|14|NA|NA
TGTGCCAGCAGCCAATCGGGGGACACAGATACGCAGTATTTT
CASSQSGDTDTQYF
>TRBV7-3|TRBJ2-3|15|NA|NA
TGTGCCAGCAGCTTCTTAGGGGGTAGCACAGATACGCAGTATTTT
CASSFLGGSTDTQYF
>TRBV28|TRBJ2-3|14|few|TRBD2
TGTGCCAGCAGTTTGCGGGGGGGCACAGATACGCAGTATTTT
CASSLRGGTDTQYF
>TRBV6-1|TRBJ2-3|14|NA|NA
TGTGCCAGCAGTGAAAAAGACCCAGCAGGTACGCAGTATTTT
CASSEKDPAGTQYF
>TRBV2|TRBJ2-1|12|few|TRBD1
TGTGCCAGCAGGGACAGGGACCATGAGCAGTTCTTC
CASRDRDHEQFF
>TRBV18|TRBJ2-5|15|NA|NA
TGTGCCAGCTCACGAATGACTAGTGACCAAGAGACCCAGTACTTC
CASSRMTSDQETQYF
>TRBV27|TRBJ2-7|13|NA|NA
TGTGCCAGCAGTTTCCAGAACTCCTACGAGCAGTACTTC
CASSFQNSYEQYF
>TRBV30|TRBJ1-4|10|few|NA
TGTGCCTCCCGCGGAGAAAAACTGTTTTTT
CASRGEKLFF
>TRBV4-1|TRBJ1-5|14|NA|NA
TGCGCCAGCAGCCAAGATCGGACAGATCAGCCCCAGCATTTT
CASSQDRTDQPQHF
>TRBV6-5|TRBJ2-7|15|NA|TRBD2
TGTGCCAGCAGTTACCGCGGGGGTTACCTCTACGAGCAGTACTTC
CASSYRGGYLYEQYF
>TRBV19|TRBJ1-3|15|NA|NA
TGTGCCAGTAGGGCCGGACTGTCACGGCGAGACACCATATATTTT
CASRAGLSRRDTIYF
>TRBV11-2|TRBJ2-3|15|NA|TRBD2
TGTGCTATAGGGAGAATCGGCGGGGGGATAGATACGCAGTATTTT
CAIGRIGGGIDTQYF
>TRBV27|TRBJ2-1|14|few|TRBD1
TGTGCCAGCAGTGGATTGGGACAGTACAATGAGCAGTTCTTC
CASSGLGQYNEQFF
>TRBV6-5|TRBJ1-6|15|NA|TRBD1
TGTGCCAGCAGTGGGCCGGGACAGGGGAATTCACCCCTCCACTTT
CASSGPGQGNSPLHF
>TRBV10-1|TRBJ1-4|13|NA|NA
TGCGCCAGCAGCCAGGGTCCTAATGAAAAACTGTTTTTT
CASSQGPNEKLFF
>TRBV4-2|TRBJ2-7|15|NA|TRBD1
TGTGCCAGCAGCCAAGGTGCAGGGGGCTCCTACGAGCAGTACTTC
CASSQGAGGSYEQYF
>TRBV11-2|TRBJ2-7|14|NA|NA
TGTGCCAGCAGCTTACGACAGACTGTCTACGAGCAGTACTTC
CASSLRQTVYEQYF
>TRBV9|TRBJ1-3|16|once|NA
TGTGCCAGCAGCGTAGCTACGAGTTTACCTGGAAACACCATATATTTT
CASSVATSLPGNTIYF
>TRBV5-6|TRBJ2-6|16|NA|NA
TGTGCCAGCAGCCGTGAAGAACACTCTGGGGCCAACGTCCTGACTTTC
CASSREEHSGANVLTF
>TRBV4-1|TRBJ1-2|14|NA|TRBD1
TGCGCCAGCAGCCAGGGACAGGGGGTCTATGGCTACACCTTC
CASSQGQGVYGYTF
>TRBV11-1|TRBJ1-2|15|NA|NA
TGTGCCAGCAGCTATGGGACATCGGGCCTGGTGGGCTACACCTTC
CASSYGTSGLVGYTF
>TRBV5-5|TRBJ2-7|14|NA|TRBD1
TGTGCCAGCAGCTTAGCGGACAGGGGATACGAGCAGTACTTC
CASSLADRGYEQYF
>TRBV5-6|TRBJ2-5|14|NA|TRBD1
TGTGCCAGCAGCCTGACAGGGTTGGGAGAGACCCAGTACTTC
CASSLTGLGETQYF
>TRBV7-9|TRBJ1-5|13|many|NA
TGTGCCAGCAGCTTAGTAGGGGTGCAGCCCCAGCATTTT
CASSLVGVQPQHF
>TRBV19|TRBJ1-1|14|NA|NA
TGTGCCAGTACCTCAGTAGGTCAGGGCACTGAAGCTTTCTTT
CASTSVGQGTEAFF
>TRBV7-8|TRBJ2-2|14|NA|NA
TGTGCCAGCAGCTTAGCGGCAGGGTACGGGGAGCTGTTTTTT
CASSLAAGYGELFF
>TRBV7-3|TRBJ2-7|15|few|TRBD1
TGTGCCAGCAGCTTGGGACAGGGTTGGGCCTACGAGCAGTACTTC
CASSLGQGWAYEQYF
>TRBV28|TRBJ1-4|13|NA|NA
TGTGCCAGCACCCCCCTGGCGGAGAAAAAACTGTTTTTT
CASTPLAEKKLFF
>TRBV2|TRBJ2-7|14|once|TRBD1
TGTGCCACCAAAAGACAGGGGGCACAGGGTGAGCAGTACTTC
CATKRQGAQGEQYF